The 3 T cell receptor beta chains reported below all come from one sample, sequenced in a study of blood T cell repertoires in COVID-19. The table came from immunoSEQ multiplex PCR; TCRdb's copy has only in-frame clones and leaves some out. Of 62,000 or so clones detected, about 80% appear once; the ten largest clones hold 12% to 15%. The source material was peripheral blood. The receptors shown here come from a man in his 60s with COVID-19, enrolled during active disease.

This clone is a singleton in its sample. The rearrangement uses TRBV28 and TRBJ1-2; D uncertain. The CDR3 spans 14 residues. Germline CDR1 MDHEN, CDR2 SYDVKM. V shed 5 bases and J shed 7 bases, with 17 bases lying between them. The CDR3, as DNA: TGTGCCAGCAGTCCCCCCCGCAGGACTGGTGGCTACACCTTC. This translates into CASSPPRRTGGYTF.

This chain uses TRBV5-6 with TRBJ1-1, with TRBD1 matching over 7 bases. V trimming: 0 bases; J trimming: 5 bases; junction bases outside the gene matches: 7. Germline CDR1 SGHDT, CDR2 YYEEEE. The CDR3 is 15 residues long. This CDR3 is CASSLARGAKTEAFF. As DNA, the CDR3 is TGTGCCAGCAGCTTGGCCAGGGGGGCCAAGACTGAAGCTTTCTTT.

This CDR3 is CASSLDGGTENGYTF. In DNA form, the CDR3 reads TGCGCCAGCAGCTTGGACGGAGGGACAGAAAATGGCTACACCTTC. The V gene is TRBV5-1, the J gene TRBJ1-2; 7 bases agree with TRBD1. Germline V gene lookup returns CDR1 SGHRS and CDR2 YFSETQ. Germline trimming cut 0 bases from V and 6 bases from J; bases unmatched to any gene: 8. CDR3 length: 15 residues. The whole variable domain, remainder taken from reference TRBV5-1 and TRBJ1-2, is KAGVTQTPRYLIKTRGQQVTLSCSPISGHRSVSWYQQTPGQGLQFLFEYFSETQRNKGNFPGRFSGRQFSNSRSEMNVSTLELGDSALYLCASSLDGGTENGYTFGSGTRLTVV.